These 16 T cell receptor beta chains originate from one sample sequenced in a study of OX40 agonist ivuxolimab in advanced cancers. Data came from immunoSEQ multiplex PCR; TCRdb stores just in-frame clones and leaves some out. The profile shows 74,000 or so clones, 89% of them singletons. The sample consisted of CD4+ or CD8+ T cells sorted from blood, taken in a trial of the OX40 agonist ivuxolimab. The origin of the receptors is an adult with an advanced solid tumor such as melanoma, head and neck, liver or kidney cancer.

The chain is built from TRBV27 and TRBJ2-5, with D tentatively TRBD2 (5 bases). CDR1 MNHEY and CDR2 SMNVEV come from the germline V gene (reference sequence). Deletions cut 6 bases from V and 4 bases from J, with 21 bases between. CDR3 size: 16 residues. In DNA form, the CDR3 reads TGTGCCAGCAGCCTGGACTCGACCCTAAGAGCAGAGACCCAGTACTTC. Translating it yields CASSLDSTLRAETQYF.

The chain recombines TRBV10-2 with TRBJ2-7, with D perhaps being TRBD1 or TRBD2 (5 bases each). The CDR3 sequence is 14 residues long. Germline V gene data show CDR1 as WSHSY and CDR2 as SAAADI. V was shortened by 6 bases and J by 2 bases, with 14 bases between the two germline ends. CDR3 nucleotides: TGCGCCAGCAGGGGACGGGTCTCCACCTACGAGCAGTACTTC. This gives the protein CASRGRVSTYEQYF.

The chain recombines TRBV5-1 with TRBJ1-1; D remains unclear. CDR1 is SGHRS, CDR2 YFSETQ, per germline. Deletions cut 5 bases from V and 2 bases from J, with 10 bases between. The CDR3 sequence is 13 residues long. The CDR3 loop reads CASRNGVNTEAFF. CDR3 nucleotide sequence: TGCGCCAGCAGAAACGGAGTAAACACTGAAGCTTTCTTT.

The V and J genes are TRBV6-6 and TRBJ2-7; 8 bases agree with TRBD2. V lost 6 bases and J lost 4; bases outside the gene matches: 5. CDR3 length equals 13 residues. CDR1 is MNHNY, CDR2 SVGAGI, per germline (reference sequence). CDR3 loop: CASSRLARYEQYF. The CDR3 DNA reads TGTGCCAGCAGCCGACTAGCGCGTTACGAGCAGTACTTC.

The chain uses TRBV6-1 and TRBJ1-2; tentative D call: TRBD1 (6 bases). The V gene lost 4 bases and the J gene lost 5 bases, with 14 bases spanning the gap. Germline V gene lookup returns CDR1 MNHNS and CDR2 SASEGT. This CDR3 contains 14 residues. For the CDR3, the DNA is TGTGCCAGCAGTGTACAGGGAGGTTTTTATGGCTACACCTTC. Amino acids: CASSVQGGFYGYTF.

The sample holds one count of this clone. The chain links TRBV19 to TRBJ2-2, with a possible D match to TRBD1 (6 bases). This CDR3 spans 17 amino acids. V was pared by 7 bases and J by 0 bases, with 18 bases between. Looked up from germline, CDR1 is LNHDA and CDR2 is SQIVND (reference sequence). CDR3 nucleotide sequence: TGTGCCAGTACCCTCGGCGCGACAGGCTCGAACACCGGGGAGCTGTTTTTT. Amino acid sequence: CASTLGATGSNTGELFF.

V is TRBV2 and J is TRBJ1-5; D remains unclear. Trimming left V 6 bases short and J 0 bases short, with 15 bases between. This CDR3 contains 16 residues. CDR1 is SNHLY and CDR2 is FYNNEI in the germline V gene. The CDR3 here is CASSAGLPSSNQPQHF. The DNA for the CDR3 is TGTGCCAGCAGCGCTGGACTTCCGTCTAGCAATCAGCCCCAGCATTTT.

V usage is TRBV6-4 and J usage is TRBJ1-4; D is ambiguous. Germline CDR1 and CDR2: MRHNA and SNTAGT. The length of the CDR3 is 15 residues. With 0 bases removed from V and 0 bases from J, the gap between germline ends came to 5 bases. The CDR3 nucleotides read TGTGCCAGCAGTGACTCGGGGACAACTAATGAAAAACTGTTTTTT. The encoded protein is CASSDSGTTNEKLFF.

This clone appeared a single time. The chain carries TRBV5-1 and TRBJ2-5; a possible D gene is TRBD2 (5 bases). V was cut by 0 bases and J by 5 bases, with 8 bases left in between. Germline CDR1 is SGHRS and CDR2 is YFSETQ. This CDR3 contains 13 residues. Here the CDR3 DNA reads TGCGCCAGCAGCTTGGTAGGCGGGGAGACCCAGTACTTC. Its translation: CASSLVGGETQYF.

The chain links TRBV5-5 to TRBJ1-5; TRBD1 agrees at 7 bases. Germline CDR1 reads SGHKS; CDR2 reads YYEKEE (reference sequence). This CDR3 region has 16 residues. J was trimmed by 2 bases and V by 2 bases; bases with no gene match: 7. The CDR3 DNA reads as TGTGCCAGCAGCTTAGTGTCAGGGGGTGGCAATCAGCCCCAGCATTTT. Amino acids: CASSLVSGGGNQPQHF.

The chain recombines TRBV19 with TRBJ2-7; tentative D call: TRBD2 (6 bases). V lost 3 bases and J 8 bases, leaving 20 bases between the germline ends. Germline V gene sequence: CDR1 LNHDA, CDR2 SQIVND (reference sequence). This CDR3 region has 15 residues. CDR3 loop: CASSIGGAYYDQQYF. The CDR3 coding sequence is TGTGCCAGTAGTATCGGGGGAGCTTACTACGATCAGCAGTACTTC.

The J gene is TRBJ2-1, the V gene TRBV11-3; 7 positions agree with TRBD2. This CDR3 has 15 amino acids. Germline CDR1 is SGHNT and CDR2 is YENEEA. V dropped 1 base and J dropped 5; count of bases not matched to a gene: 5. CDR3 loop: CASSLGTSGDNEQFF. Here the CDR3 DNA reads TGTGCCAGCAGCTTAGGGACTAGTGGAGACAATGAGCAGTTCTTC.

The V gene is TRBV5-5, the J gene TRBJ2-3; 11 nucleotides line up with TRBD1. The CDR3 totals 16 residues. The ends lost 4 bases at V and 4 bases at J; junction bases unmatched: 8. Germline CDR1 and CDR2: SGHKS and YYEKEE (reference sequence). CDR3 amino acids: CASSELDRGRSDTQYF. The DNA for the CDR3 is TGTGCCAGCAGCGAGTTGGACAGGGGGCGATCAGATACGCAGTATTTT.

The chain combines TRBV6-5 with TRBJ1-4; D call uncertain. Germline V gene lookup returns CDR1 MNHEY and CDR2 SVGAGI. The germline V and J ends were trimmed by 6 bases and 0 bases, with 5 bases remaining between them. The CDR3 sequence is 13 residues long. CDR3 protein: CASRTATNEKLFF. The CDR3, as DNA: TGTGCCAGCAGGACGGCAACTAATGAAAAACTGTTTTTT.

The rearrangement links TRBV14 to TRBJ1-3; no clear D gene. The CDR3 is made up of 14 amino acids. Germline CDR1 and CDR2: SGHDN and FVKESK. The V end lost 10 bases, the J end lost 0 bases, and 13 bases lay between the germline ends. DNA of the CDR3: TGTGCCACCATTACCGCCTTCTCTGGAAACACCATATATTTT. This sequence encodes CATITAFSGNTIYF.

This chain connects TRBV6-1 to TRBJ2-5; D perhaps matches TRBD1 (5 bases). Trimming shortened V by 4 bases and J by 4 bases, and 16 bases separated the two germline ends. This CDR3 has 15 residues. CDR1 is MNHNS and CDR2 is SASEGT in the germline V gene. DNA for the CDR3: TGTGCCAGCAGTGGGGGCCAGGGTTACGGAGAGACCCAGTACTTC. Protein sequence: CASSGGQGYGETQYF.